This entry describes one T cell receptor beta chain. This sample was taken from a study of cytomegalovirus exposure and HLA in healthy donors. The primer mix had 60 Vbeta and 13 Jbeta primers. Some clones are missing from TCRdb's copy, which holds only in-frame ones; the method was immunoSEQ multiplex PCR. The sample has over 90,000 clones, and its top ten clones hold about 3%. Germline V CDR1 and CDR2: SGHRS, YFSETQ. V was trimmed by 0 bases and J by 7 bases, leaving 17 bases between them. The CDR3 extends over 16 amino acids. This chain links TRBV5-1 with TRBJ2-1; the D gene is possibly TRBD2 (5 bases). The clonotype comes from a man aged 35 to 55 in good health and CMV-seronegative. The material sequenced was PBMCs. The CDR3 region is CASSLAGIARRNEQFF. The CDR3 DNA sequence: TGCGCCAGCAGCTTGGCCGGGATAGCTCGGAGAAATGAGCAGTTCTTC.